Listed below are T cell receptor beta chains from one sample, sequenced in a study of cytomegalovirus exposure and HLA in healthy donors. Profiled with immunoSEQ multiplex PCR; TCRdb holds only in-frame clones, not every one. This table has about 140,000 clones, roughly 70% appearing once. What was sequenced was PBMCs. Source of these receptors: a male donor in good health and CMV-seronegative. Both conserved end residues are part of each CDR3. Each record gives: CDR3 DNA, CDR3 protein, D gene, J gene, V gene, clone size. D genes are given only for firm matches. Expanded clones are given a class, and other clones once, few, many or no size at all.

TGTGCCAGCATCCCTTCTCTCTCGAGGACTGAAGCTTTCTTT | CASIPSLSRTEAFF | - | TRBJ1-1 | TRBV28 | -
TGTGCCAGCAGCGGAAGACTAGCGGGGTTCCAAGAGACCCAGTACTTC | CASSGRLAGFQETQYF | TRBD2 | TRBJ2-5 | TRBV5-5 | -
TGTGCCAACTGGGGGGGCTCCTACAATGAGCAGTTCTTC | CANWGGSYNEQFF | TRBD2 | TRBJ2-1 | TRBV6-4 | -
TGCGCCAGCAGCTTTGGCCCCAATGGACAGCCCTATGGCTACACCTTC | CASSFGPNGQPYGYTF | - | TRBJ1-2 | TRBV5-1 | few
TGTGCCAGCTCAGTCGGGACAAGCTCCTACAATGAGCAGTTCTTC | CASSVGTSSYNEQFF | - | TRBJ2-1 | TRBV18 | -
TGTGCCAGCAGTAACTACAGGGGTTACAATGAGCAGTTCTTC | CASSNYRGYNEQFF | TRBD1 | TRBJ2-1 | TRBV2 | -
TGTGCCTGGGCTACGGGATTTAGTAATGAGCAGTTCTTC | CAWATGFSNEQFF | - | TRBJ2-1 | TRBV30 | -
TGTGCCGTGTCCCGGGACAGGTACACCGGGGAGCTGTTTTTT | CAVSRDRYTGELFF | TRBD1 | TRBJ2-2 | TRBV15 | -
TGTGCCAGCAGACTGAGCGGGGGGGATGGCAAGACCCAGTACTTC | CASRLSGGDGKTQYF | TRBD2 | TRBJ2-5 | TRBV6-5 | -
TGTGCCAGCAGCCGTGGCCCGGGGGAGACGCAGTATTTT | CASSRGPGETQYF | - | TRBJ2-3 | TRBV7-6 | -
TGTGCCAGTAGTACCATGACAAGTATAGCCAAAAACATTCAGTACTTC | CASSTMTSIAKNIQYF | - | TRBJ2-4 | TRBV19 | -
TGTGCCAGCAGCGTAGACGGGCGGGAGATTTCCTACAATGAGCAGTTCTTC | CASSVDGREISYNEQFF | TRBD2 | TRBJ2-1 | TRBV9 | -
TGTGCCAGCAGTGTTGGGGGGATGGGACCCGAGCAGTACTTC | CASSVGGMGPEQYF | - | TRBJ2-7 | TRBV2 | -
TGTGCCATCAGTGAGACTCCCCCTAGCGGGAGGGCCGGAGAGACCCAGTACTTC | CAISETPPSGRAGETQYF | TRBD2 | TRBJ2-5 | TRBV6-1 | -
TGCGCCAGCAGCCAAGATCTCGGTTCGAGAACCTCTGGAAACACCATATATTTT | CASSQDLGSRTSGNTIYF | - | TRBJ1-3 | TRBV4-3 | -
TGTGCCACCAGCAGAGCGCGGGGGAGGAACGAGCAGTACTTC | CATSRARGRNEQYF | TRBD2 | TRBJ2-7 | TRBV15 | -
TGTGCCAGCGGGGACAGGGTAGGAAATGAAAAACTGTTTTTT | CASGDRVGNEKLFF | TRBD1 | TRBJ1-4 | TRBV2 | -
TGTGCCAGCAGTTTAGCGGGGCATCAAGAGACCCAGTACTTC | CASSLAGHQETQYF | - | TRBJ2-5 | TRBV27 | -
TGTGCCAGCAGCTTGATGGGGACAGGCTACGAGCAGTACTTC | CASSLMGTGYEQYF | TRBD1 | TRBJ2-7 | TRBV5-5 | -
TGTGCCAGCAGCGTCGGAGCTAGCGGGGGGTACAATGAGCAGTTCTTC | CASSVGASGGYNEQFF | TRBD2 | TRBJ2-1 | TRBV7-9 | -
TGTGCCAGCAGTGCCCCTGGGGACGGGAGCTCCTACAATGAGCAGTTCTTC | CASSAPGDGSSYNEQFF | - | TRBJ2-1 | TRBV2 | -
TGTGCCAGCAGTGACTCAGTAAGCTCCGGGGAGCTGTTTTTT | CASSDSVSSGELFF | - | TRBJ2-2 | TRBV6-4 | -
TGTGCCAGCAGCTTGGAAGGAGGGGGCCATAACTATGGCTACACCTTC | CASSLEGGGHNYGYTF | TRBD1 | TRBJ1-2 | TRBV5-5 | -
TGTGCCAGCAGTGCCTTGACTAGCCGCACAGATACGCAGTATTTT | CASSALTSRTDTQYF | TRBD2 | TRBJ2-3 | TRBV27 | -
TGTGCCAGCAGTTTCGCGGGGGGCCTGAACTATGGCTACACCTTC | CASSFAGGLNYGYTF | - | TRBJ1-2 | TRBV27 | -
TGCGCCAGCAGTTCGGACAGCTACTATGGCTACACCTTC | CASSSDSYYGYTF | - | TRBJ1-2 | TRBV5-1 | -
TGTGCCAGCAGCAACTATGGCGACCTATACACCTTC | CASSNYGDLYTF | - | TRBJ1-2 | TRBV7-2 | -
TGTGCCAGCAGCGCCATAAGGAGTTCCGGAGATACGCAGTATTTT | CASSAIRSSGDTQYF | - | TRBJ2-3 | TRBV7-2 | -
TGTGCCAGCAGTGGGACTAGCGGGAAGATCTCCTACAATGAGCAGTTCTTC | CASSGTSGKISYNEQFF | TRBD2 | TRBJ2-1 | TRBV6-1 | -
TGTGCCTGGAGTGTACGCCAAGGGGCACGGGAAAAACTGTTTTTT | CAWSVRQGAREKLFF | - | TRBJ1-4 | TRBV30 | -
TGTGCCAGCAGTTTAGTACTAGCGGGAGGGCCTAGCGACGAGCAGTACTTC | CASSLVLAGGPSDEQYF | TRBD2 | TRBJ2-7 | TRBV27 | once
TGCGCCAGCAGTAACGGTGGACTGACTCCCGATACGCAGTATTTT | CASSNGGLTPDTQYF | - | TRBJ2-3 | TRBV5-1 | -
TGTGCCAGCAGCTCTACACGGGTCCGCGATTATGGCTACACCTTC | CASSSTRVRDYGYTF | - | TRBJ1-2 | TRBV7-3 | -
TGTGCCAGCACTCCAGTACCATACAATGAGCAGTTCTTC | CASTPVPYNEQFF | - | TRBJ2-1 | TRBV6-4 | few
TGTGCCACTAATACCTACGGACTGCGGGTCGAGCAGTACTTC | CATNTYGLRVEQYF | - | TRBJ2-7 | TRBV2 | -
TGTGCCAGCTCACCAATGGCGGGGGCCCGCCCGGGTACGCAGTATTTT | CASSPMAGARPGTQYF | - | TRBJ2-3 | TRBV18 | -
TGTGCCATCAGTCCCGTCGGGGGAGATCAGCCCCAGCATTTT | CAISPVGGDQPQHF | - | TRBJ1-5 | TRBV10-3 | once
TGTGCCAGCAGTCCTGGACAGTATGGGGCCAACGTCCTGACTTTC | CASSPGQYGANVLTF | - | TRBJ2-6 | TRBV6-4 | -
TGTGCCAGCAGCTCTAGACAGACCTACGAGCAGTACTTC | CASSSRQTYEQYF | - | TRBJ2-7 | TRBV7-8 | -
TGTGCCACCAGCAGAGTTGGGTCTTTGGAGGCTAACTATGGCTACACCTTC | CATSRVGSLEANYGYTF | - | TRBJ1-2 | TRBV15 | few
TGTGCCAGCAGCATCACGGGGTCGGGGAATGGCTACACCTTC | CASSITGSGNGYTF | - | TRBJ1-2 | TRBV7-9 | -
TGTGCCAGCAGCAAATACGAGGGGGATAATCAGCCCCAGCATTTT | CASSKYEGDNQPQHF | - | TRBJ1-5 | TRBV7-9 | once
TGTGCCAGCTCACCAACAGGCCTTAACACTGAAGCTTTCTTT | CASSPTGLNTEAFF | - | TRBJ1-1 | TRBV18 | -
TGTGCCAGCAGTTCCCGGACTAGCGGGAAGTGGGGCGGGGAGCTGTTTTTT | CASSSRTSGKWGGELFF | TRBD2 | TRBJ2-2 | TRBV27 | -
TGTGCCAGCAGCCAGAACTTAGGGGATGGCTACACCTTC | CASSQNLGDGYTF | - | TRBJ1-2 | TRBV5-6 | -
TGTGCCAGCAGCGCGGGACTTCTCCCTTCCTTGTTCTTC | CASSAGLLPSLFF | - | TRBJ2-1 | TRBV7-3 | -
TGTGCCAGCAGCTTTTCACCGGGACAGGATTACGAGCAGTACTTC | CASSFSPGQDYEQYF | TRBD1 | TRBJ2-7 | TRBV5-4 | -
TGTGCCAGCAGCCCCCTTAGGGGTTATGAAAAACTGTTTTTT | CASSPLRGYEKLFF | - | TRBJ1-4 | TRBV28 | -
TGTGCCAGCGGCGAGGGTTACGGCTACACCTTC | CASGEGYGYTF | - | TRBJ1-2 | TRBV7-9 | -